Following are 25 T cell receptor beta chains from one sample sequenced in a study of identical twins. TCRdb passed the 5' RACE reads through MiXCR, listing each CDR3 protein once. Of more than 600,000 distinct CDR3 sequences in the sample, approximately 18% were seen once. This sample also appeared in a second study, on T cells expressing NK-cell markers.

Sequenced: PBMCs. The receptors were sampled from a woman under 30 in good health.

In this sample, this clonotype turned up a few times. The rearrangement uses TRBV29-1 and TRBJ2-3, with D perhaps matching TRBD1 or TRBD2 (5 bases each). Looked up from germline, CDR1 is SQVTM and CDR2 is ANQGSEA. The CDR3 consists of 14 residues. Trimming cost V 6 bases and J 4 bases, with 17 bases left between them. The CDR3 region has the DNA TGCAGCGTGACCGGGGCAATTCGTCCAGATACGCAGTATTTT. Amino acids: CSVTGAIRPDTQYF.

This clonotype was detected ten times or more. V and J are TRBV15 and TRBJ2-5; no reliable D call. The V end lost 1 base, the J end lost 3 bases, and 12 bases lay between the germline ends. CDR3 size: 15 residues. The germline CDR1 and CDR2 sequences are LNHNV and YYDKDF (reference sequence). The CDR3, as DNA: TGTGCCACCAGCAGAGTGTTTGCGCAGAAAGAGACCCAGTACTTC. This codes for CATSRVFAQKETQYF.

The chain uses TRBV20-1 and TRBJ2-1, with 14 bases aligning to TRBD2. CDR3 length: 15 residues. The germline V gene has CDR1 DFQATT and CDR2 SNEGSKA (reference sequence). The ends lost 7 bases at V and 1 base at J; junction bases unmatched: 3. CDR3 DNA: TGCAGTGTAAGACTAGCGGGAGGGTCCTACAATGAGCAGTTCTTC. Amino acids: CSVRLAGGSYNEQFF.

In its sample, this clonotype was seen a few times. The V gene is TRBV2, the J gene TRBJ1-1; the D gene is possibly TRBD1 (5 bases). Trimming stripped 6 bases from V and 2 bases from J, with 16 bases between. This CDR3 spans 15 amino acids. From germline, CDR1 is SNHLY and CDR2 FYNNEI. The CDR3 sequence: CASSPRRGINTEAFF. Here the CDR3 DNA reads TGTGCCAGCAGCCCAAGGCGGGGGATTAACACTGAAGCTTTCTTT.

This clonotype has more than one count but fewer than ten. This chain joins TRBV12-3 or TRBV12-4 and TRBJ2-5; 11 bases line up with TRBD1. The ends lost 5 bases at V and 5 bases at J; junction bases unmatched: 13. The CDR3 sequence is 17 residues long. The CDR3 bases are TGTGCCAGCAGTCTCACCAGGACAGGGGGCGGATCGGAGACCCAGTACTTC. Its translation is CASSLTRTGGGSETQYF.

This chain connects TRBV13 to TRBJ2-1; 8 nucleotides agree with TRBD1. V shed 4 bases and J 8 bases; nucleotides not matched to a gene: 22. The CDR3 sequence is 19 residues long. CDR1 is PRHDT, CDR2 FYEKMQ, per germline (reference sequence). The CDR3 nucleotides read TGTGCCAGCAGCTCGACAGGGGTCGGTGCGGCTTACAGGGGACATGAGCAGTTCTTC. Protein product: CASSSTGVGAAYRGHEQFF.

This clonotype was detected a few times. The rearrangement uses TRBV6-5 and TRBJ2-1; 8 bases line up with TRBD2. The CDR3 runs 15 residues. The V and J ends lost 2 bases and 4 bases, in that order; junction bases with no gene match: 4. Germline CDR1 MNHEY, CDR2 SVGAGI. The CDR3 DNA is TGTGCCAGCAGTTACAAAGCGGGAGTATACAATGAGCAGTTCTTC. Its translation: CASSYKAGVYNEQFF.

The rearrangement uses TRBV20-1 and TRBJ2-5; TRBD2 agrees at 8 bases. The CDR3 totals 16 residues. J was trimmed by 2 bases and V by 4 bases; bases with no gene match: 12. Germline CDR1 and CDR2: DFQATT and SNEGSKA (reference sequence). The CDR3 region has the DNA TGCAGTGCTAAAGGAGCGGGGGCCCGACCTCAAGAGACCCAGTACTTC. Residues: CSAKGAGARPQETQYF.

The DNA for the CDR3 is TGTGCCAGCAGCGTAACCCCAGGACAGGGGCAAGAGACCCAGTACTTC. This encodes CASSVTPGQGQETQYF. J is TRBJ2-5 and V is TRBV9, with 9 bases fitting TRBD1. This CDR3 has 16 amino acids. V dropped 1 base and J dropped 2; count of bases not matched to a gene: 6. Per germline, CDR1 SGDLS and CDR2 YYNGEE.

This clonotype was seen more than once but under ten times. The V gene is TRBV12-3 or TRBV12-4, the J gene TRBJ1-2; maybe TRBD1 (5 bases). The CDR3 length is 14 residues. The ends were cut back, 0 bases at V and 7 bases at J, with 12 bases in the middle. This CDR3 is CASSLAGVFFGYTF. CDR3 DNA: TGTGCCAGCAGTTTAGCGGGGGTATTTTTTGGCTACACCTTC.

This clonotype was seen more than once but under ten times. The chain couples TRBV6-1 to TRBJ2-3; the match to TRBD2 covers 10 bases. The CDR3 contains 15 residues. The germline V gene has CDR1 MNHNS and CDR2 SASEGT. The J segment lost 4 bases and the V segment lost 6 bases, leaving 7 bases of the junction unmatched. For the CDR3, the DNA is TGTGCCAGCAGCTTCAGCGGGGGGGCCCCAGATACGCAGTATTTT. Its protein is CASSFSGGAPDTQYF.

This clonotype was recorded at least ten times. The chain links TRBV7-2 to TRBJ1-2; 7 nucleotides match TRBD1. V was pared by 3 bases and J by 0 bases, with 4 bases of the junction left unmatched. This CDR3 has 15 amino acids. Per germline, CDR1 SGHTA and CDR2 FQGNSA. This CDR3 is CASSLMGQSNYGYTF. For the CDR3, the DNA is TGTGCCAGCAGCTTGATGGGACAGTCTAACTATGGCTACACCTTC.

This clonotype was seen a few times. CDR3: CSMKMLAGSDTQYF. The CDR3 bases are TGCAGTATGAAGATGCTAGCGGGATCAGATACGCAGTATTTT. J is TRBJ2-3 and V is TRBV20-1, with 9 positions matching TRBD2. Germline lookup yields CDR1 DFQATT and CDR2 SNEGSKA (reference sequence). V gave up 8 bases and J gave up 4 bases; unmatched junction bases: 10. The CDR3 contains 14 residues.

This chain uses TRBV7-9 with TRBJ2-1, with 9 bases fitting TRBD2. Germline V gene data show CDR1 as SEHNR and CDR2 as FQNEAQ (reference sequence). The V and J ends lost 0 bases and 10 bases, in that order; junction bases with no gene match: 10. CDR3 length: 16 amino acids. This CDR3 is CASSLAGTSSRGEQFF. For the CDR3, the DNA is TGTGCCAGCAGCTTAGCTGGGACTAGCTCCCGGGGGGAGCAGTTCTTC.

This clonotype turned up a few times. The V call is TRBV5-1, the J call TRBJ2-7; 8 nucleotides match TRBD1. J was trimmed by 3 bases and V by 5 bases; bases with no gene match: 10. Germline lookup yields CDR1 SGHRS and CDR2 YFSETQ. The CDR3 runs to 15 residues. In nucleotides, the CDR3 is TGCGCCAGCAGGCTTTTGACAGGGGATTTCTACGAGCAGTACTTC. The encoded protein is CASRLLTGDFYEQYF.

V usage is TRBV12-3 or TRBV12-4 and J usage is TRBJ2-7; 7 bases fit TRBD2. The CDR3 extends over 16 amino acids. Germline trimming cut 5 bases from V and 7 bases from J; bases unmatched to any gene: 17. CDR3 coding DNA: TGTGCCAGCAGTGCAAGCCGCCTAGCGGTCAACGGGGAGCAGTACTTC. It encodes CASSASRLAVNGEQYF.

This sequence joins TRBV7-9 and TRBJ2-7, with D perhaps TRBD1 (5 bases). Germline-derived CDR1 and CDR2 are SEHNR and FQNEAQ (reference sequence). This CDR3 is 13 amino acids long. Trimming removed 7 bases at V and 1 base at J, with 11 bases between. The CDR3 protein is CASNQDISYEQYF. The CDR3 DNA reads as TGTGCCAGCAACCAGGACATTTCCTACGAGCAGTACTTC. Supplemented by reference TRBV7-9 and TRBJ2-7, the full variable domain reads DTGVSQNPRHKITKRGQNVTFRCDPISEHNRLYWYRQTLGQGPEFLTYFQNEAQLEKSRLLSDRFSAERPKGSFSTLEIQRTEQGDSAMYLCASNQDISYEQYFGPGTRLTVT.

This clonotype was seen a few times. The chain employs TRBV30 and TRBJ1-5, with D unresolved. The CDR3 has 12 residues. Per the germline V gene, CDR1 is GTSNPN and CDR2 is SVGIG (reference sequence). V gave up 3 bases and J gave up 4 bases, with 7 bases separating them. The CDR3 loop reads CAWRVGNQPQHF. The CDR3 DNA reads TGTGCCTGGAGGGTGGGAAATCAGCCCCAGCATTTT.

There are many counts of this clonotype. The chain carries TRBV12-3 or TRBV12-4 and TRBJ2-7; a possible D gene is TRBD2 (5 bases). The V end lost 1 base, the J end lost 8 bases, and 9 bases lay between the germline ends. The CDR3 runs 12 residues. The CDR3 DNA is TGTGCCAGCAGTTTAGGAGGGCGTAAGCAGTACTTC. It translates to CASSLGGRKQYF.

The CDR3: CSVEDRWGGDTQYF. The CDR3 region has the DNA TGCAGCGTTGAAGATCGGTGGGGCGGAGATACGCAGTATTTT. This rearrangement joins TRBV29-1 to TRBJ2-3; a possible D gene is TRBD1 (5 bases). CDR3 length: 14 residues. The germline V gene encodes CDR1 SQVTM and CDR2 ANQGSEA. Between the trimmed V and J ends, which lost 0 bases and 5 bases, there was a span of 12 bases.

This chain's CDR3 is CASSGLAGQVYEQYF. DNA of the CDR3: TGCGCCAGCAGCGGATTAGCGGGACAAGTCTACGAGCAGTACTTC. The chain links TRBV5-1 to TRBJ2-7, with 8 bases aligning to TRBD2. Germline V CDR1 and CDR2: SGHRS, YFSETQ. Trimming took 4 bases from V and 3 from J; bases not matched to a gene: 9. The CDR3 extends over 15 amino acids.

Ten or more counts support this clonotype. The rearrangement links TRBV12-3 or TRBV12-4 to TRBJ2-3, with 8 bases that match TRBD1. The CDR3 covers 15 residues. Trimming cost V 4 bases and J 3 bases; bases outside gene matches: 6. In DNA, the CDR3 is TGTGCCAGCAGTTACGGGGACAGGAAAACAGATACGCAGTATTTT. As protein: CASSYGDRKTDTQYF.

V usage is TRBV13 and J usage is TRBJ2-1; the match to TRBD1 covers 10 bases. The CDR3 contains 15 residues. CDR1 and CDR2 (germline): PRHDT, FYEKMQ (reference sequence). J gave up 5 bases and V 5 bases, and 6 bases lay outside the gene matches. The CDR3: CASSLGGQGNNEQFF. CDR3 sequence (DNA): TGTGCCAGCAGCCTGGGGGGACAGGGGAACAATGAGCAGTTCTTC.

The chain uses TRBV2 and TRBJ2-1, with 7 bases that match TRBD2. V shed 4 bases and J 6 bases; nucleotides not matched to a gene: 6. Germline V lookup: CDR1 SNHLY, CDR2 FYNNEI. CDR3 size: 14 residues. The CDR3 is CASSGGGIGNEQFF. CDR3 DNA sequence: TGTGCCAGCAGTGGGGGAGGGATTGGCAATGAGCAGTTCTTC. Filled out from reference TRBV2 and TRBJ2-1, the complete variable domain reads EPEVTQTPSHQVTQMGQEVILRCVPISNHLYFYWYRQILGQKVEFLVSFYNNEISEKSEIFDDQFSVERPDGSNFTLKIRSTKLEDSAMYFCASSGGGIGNEQFFGPGTRLTVL.

This clonotype has only a few counts. The rearrangement joins TRBV6-1 to TRBJ2-2; the match to TRBD2 covers 15 bases. Germline CDR1 and CDR2: MNHNS and SASEGT. There are 16 residues in the CDR3. J lost 5 bases, V lost 7 bases, and 5 bases had no gene match. CDR3 sequence (DNA): TGTGCCAGCACCCAGGGGACTAGCGGGAGGACCGGGGAGCTGTTTTTT. Its translation is CASTQGTSGRTGELFF.